One and the same sample provided the 21 T cell receptor beta chains below, sequenced in a study of blood T cell repertoires in COVID-19. Assay used: immunoSEQ multiplex PCR; TCRdb lists only in-frame clones, some missing. The table has about 130,000 clones, more than 75% seen once. Sequenced input: peripheral blood. All receptors derive from a man aged 60 to 69 who had recovered from COVID-19.

J is TRBJ1-2 and V is TRBV19; the D is unclear. The V and J ends lost 5 bases and 0 bases respectively, with 13 bases between them. The CDR3 has 15 residues. Germline assignment: CDR1 LNHDA and CDR2 SQIVND (reference sequence). The CDR3 bases are TGTGCCAGTAGTCCCGCCTTACAGACTAACTATGGCTACACCTTC. Translation gives CASSPALQTNYGYTF.

The rearrangement links TRBV14 to TRBJ2-5; D perhaps matches TRBD2 (5 bases). This CDR3 region has 15 residues. Germline V gives CDR1 SGHDN, CDR2 FVKESK. V shed 2 bases and J shed 5 bases, with 15 bases lying between them. As DNA, the CDR3 is TGTGCCAGCAGCCAATCTCCGGCTAGCTGGGAGACCCAGTACTTC. Residues: CASSQSPASWETQYF.

The chain combines TRBV6-6 with TRBJ2-7, with TRBD2 identical over 12 bases. Germline loops: CDR1 MNHNY, CDR2 SVGAGI (reference sequence). This CDR3 comprises 14 residues. Trimming at V came to 7 bases and at J to 2 bases, leaving 3 bases not matched to a gene. The CDR3 reads CASTASGRAYEQYF. Written as DNA, the CDR3 is TGTGCCAGCACTGCTAGCGGGAGGGCCTACGAGCAGTACTTC.

This clone was seen a few times. This sequence joins TRBV4-1 and TRBJ2-5; perhaps TRBD2 as D (5 bases). This CDR3 has 14 residues. Germline loops: CDR1 MGHRA, CDR2 YSYEKL. Trimming pared 1 base from V and 5 bases from J, leaving 11 bases between. CDR3 nucleotides: TGCGCCAGCAGCCAAGGGTCGGGGAGTGAGACCCAGTACTTC. It encodes CASSQGSGSETQYF.

Only a few counts were recorded for this clone. V is TRBV9 and J is TRBJ1-1; D gene unclear. This CDR3 has 13 residues. The germline gives CDR1 SGDLS, CDR2 YYNGEE. Trimming cost V 0 bases and J 4 bases, with 7 bases left between them. CDR3 DNA: TGTGCCAGCAGCGTAGGCGTCACCACTGAAGCTTTCTTT. It translates to CASSVGVTTEAFF.

The genes are TRBV7-3 and TRBJ2-2; tentatively, D is TRBD2 (5 bases). Per germline, CDR1 SGHTA and CDR2 FQGTGA. The length of the CDR3 is 14 residues. V lost 5 bases and J 5 bases, leaving 12 bases between the germline ends. The CDR3 loop reads CASSPPTTTGELFF. CDR3 sequence (DNA): TGTGCCAGCAGCCCTCCGACTACAACCGGGGAGCTGTTTTTT.

The V call is TRBV11-2, the J call TRBJ2-5; 12 positions agree with TRBD2. V lost 1 base, J lost 9 bases, and 9 bases stayed unmatched. This CDR3 is 16 amino acids long. The germline V gene has CDR1 SGHAT and CDR2 FQNNGV. CDR3 DNA: TGTGCCAGCAGCTTAGTTACTAGCGGGGGGACTGGGGCCCAGTACTTC. Translated, it gives CASSLVTSGGTGAQYF.

The CDR3 bases are TGTGCCAGCAGCTTGGAACTGAACACCGGGGAGCTGTTTTTT. Residues: CASSLELNTGELFF. The chain links TRBV5-4 to TRBJ2-2; D call uncertain. Germline CDR1 reads SGHNT; CDR2 reads YYREEE (reference sequence). The ends were cut back, 0 bases at V and 1 base at J, with 4 bases in the middle. The CDR3 contains 14 residues.

The chain recombines TRBV30 with TRBJ2-3; D is possibly TRBD2 (5 bases). Trimming removed 4 bases at V and 6 bases at J, with 14 bases between. Germline-derived CDR1 and CDR2 are GTSNPN and SVGIG (reference sequence). The CDR3 runs to 13 residues. Here the CDR3 reads CAWIPLGRDTQYF. In nucleotides, the CDR3 is TGTGCCTGGATTCCACTAGGAAGGGATACGCAGTATTTT.

The chain couples TRBV20-1 to TRBJ2-7; D is unclear. Germline V CDR1 and CDR2: DFQATT, SNEGSKA (reference sequence). The V and J ends lost 7 bases and 3 bases respectively, with 10 bases between them. The CDR3 totals 11 residues. The CDR3 here is CSVARSYEQYF. In DNA, the CDR3 is TGCAGTGTGGCTAGGAGCTACGAGCAGTACTTC.

The chain is built from TRBV11-2 and TRBJ2-3; a possible D gene is TRBD1 (6 bases). The germline gives CDR1 SGHAT, CDR2 FQNNGV. The CDR3 spans 13 residues. Trimming removed 5 bases at V and 0 bases at J, with 6 bases between. CDR3: CASSGGSTDTQYF. The CDR3 region has the DNA TGTGCCAGCAGCGGGGGCAGCACAGATACGCAGTATTTT.

This clone was counted only a few times. The gene calls are TRBV6-2 or TRBV6-3 and TRBJ1-1, with D tentatively TRBD1 (6 bases). V was trimmed by 6 bases and J by 0 bases, leaving 17 bases between them. This CDR3 has 16 amino acids. Germline loops: CDR1 MNHEY, CDR2 SVGEGT. CDR3 sequence: CASSYLPGQLNTEAFF. The CDR3 region has the DNA TGTGCCAGCAGCTATCTACCCGGACAGTTGAACACTGAAGCTTTCTTT.

This clone appeared a single time. V and J are TRBV7-9 and TRBJ2-3, with 10 bases aligning to TRBD1. Germline V gives CDR1 SEHNR, CDR2 FQNEAQ (reference sequence). The V gene end was trimmed by 4 bases and the J gene end by 2 bases; junction bases not matched to a gene: 3. The CDR3 extends over 15 amino acids. The CDR3 loop reads CASSSTGGATDTQYF. CDR3 coding DNA: TGTGCCAGCAGCTCGACAGGGGGCGCCACAGATACGCAGTATTTT.

This chain joins TRBV24-1 and TRBJ2-2; D possibly corresponds to TRBD2 (6 bases). Germline V CDR1 and CDR2: KGHDR, SFDVKD. The CDR3 consists of 18 residues. Trimming pared 3 bases from V and 1 base from J, leaving 17 bases between. As DNA, the CDR3 is TGTGCCACCAGTGATGTCGGCGGCGGGGCGGGGAACACCGGGGAGCTGTTTTTT. Its translation is CATSDVGGGAGNTGELFF.

V gene TRBV7-2 combines with J gene TRBJ2-7; a weak D match, TRBD1 (5 bases). Trimming stripped 2 bases from V and 7 bases from J, with 12 bases between. Germline lookup yields CDR1 SGHTA and CDR2 FQGNSA. This CDR3 has 13 residues. The CDR3 DNA reads TGTGCCAGCAGCTTATCCAGGGCCGCGGAGCAGTACTTC. Translating it yields CASSLSRAAEQYF.

The gene calls are TRBV29-1 and TRBJ2-7, with D maybe TRBD2 (5 bases). V gave up 6 bases and J gave up 0 bases, with 15 bases separating them. Germline-derived CDR1 and CDR2 are SQVTM and ANQGSEA. The CDR3 consists of 14 residues. CDR3 nucleotides: TGCAGCGTCCGAGAGCGGTCCCACTCCTACGAGCAGTACTTC. Translating it yields CSVRERSHSYEQYF.

V is TRBV28 and J is TRBJ2-3; 8 bases line up with TRBD2. V lost 2 bases to trimming and J lost 0 bases; unmatched junction nucleotides: 4. The CDR3 has 16 residues. The germline V gene has CDR1 MDHEN and CDR2 SYDVKM. DNA of the CDR3: TGTGCCAGCAGTTTACCGGGGGGGGGCAGCACAGATACGCAGTATTTT. As protein: CASSLPGGGSTDTQYF.

The V call is TRBV4-3, the J call TRBJ1-1; 7 nucleotides line up with TRBD1. The CDR3 has 13 residues. Trimming removed 4 bases from V and 6 bases from J; junction bases left unmatched: 5. The V gene's germline CDR1 is LGHNA and CDR2 YSLEER. The DNA of the CDR3 is TGCGCCAGCAGCCGCCTTACAGGGGCTGAAGCTTTCTTT. Encoded protein: CASSRLTGAEAFF.

This clone was counted once. The J gene is TRBJ1-2, the V gene TRBV6-2 or TRBV6-3; a weak D match, TRBD1 (5 bases). Germline CDR1 MNHEY, CDR2 SVGEGT. V was clipped by 4 bases and J by 3 bases, with 6 bases between them. The CDR3 is 12 residues long. The DNA for the CDR3 is TGTGCCAGCAGTTGGGGGGACTATGGCTACACCTTC. This codes for CASSWGDYGYTF.

The chain links TRBV7-3 to TRBJ2-2; 7 bases are a match to TRBD2. The CDR3 spans 17 residues. Trimming cost V 0 bases and J 1 base; bases outside gene matches: 5. Germline CDR1 and CDR2: SGHTA and FQGTGA. DNA for the CDR3: TGTGCCAGCAGCTTAACGAGGGAGGGTCTGAACACCGGGGAGCTGTTTTTT. Translation gives CASSLTREGLNTGELFF.

This sequence joins TRBV9 and TRBJ2-3, with 7 bases lining up with TRBD1. This CDR3 spans 13 amino acids. Trimming cost V 4 bases and J 7 bases; bases outside gene matches: 6. Germline V gene sequence: CDR1 SGDLS, CDR2 YYNGEE. The CDR3 loop is CASSSPQGNTQYF. CDR3 bases: TGTGCCAGCAGCAGCCCACAGGGGAATACGCAGTATTTT.